Below are 17 T cell receptor beta chains sequenced from a single sample in a study of blood T cells in healthy people across ages. Through a sample-barcoded 5' primer and a J-beta primer mix, a second PCR was run for roughly 7 to 12 cycles. MiXCR was run by TCRdb on the 5' RACE reads, yielding one entry per CDR3 protein. The sample records 750,000 or so distinct CDR3 sequences, approximately 25% being singletons. These same records also appear under a second study, on T cells of mothers and their children.

The sample comprised blood. All receptors come from a boy between 10 and 17 years old in good health.

V usage is TRBV7-6 and J usage is TRBJ1-4; possible D gene TRBD1, 6 bases. This CDR3 is 16 amino acids long. V gave up 2 bases and J gave up 5 bases, with 15 bases separating them. The germline V gene encodes CDR1 SGHVS and CDR2 FNYEAQ. The CDR3 nucleotides read TGTGCCAGCAGCTTAAGGGCGGAGGGGGAGAATGAAAAACTGTTTTTT. It is translated as CASSLRAEGENEKLFF.

This chain uses TRBV19 with TRBJ1-2; 10 bases agree with TRBD1. Germline CDR1 LNHDA, CDR2 SQIVND (reference sequence). With 8 bases clipped from V and 3 bases from J, the junction kept 12 bases outside the gene matches. This CDR3 contains 16 residues. In DNA form, the CDR3 reads TGTGCCAGTGGAACCGGGACAGGGGAGGTTTACTATGGCTACACCTTC. Its protein is CASGTGTGEVYYGYTF.

In this sample, this clonotype turned up a few times. The V and J genes are TRBV7-8 and TRBJ2-1; either TRBD1 or TRBD2 may supply D (7 bases each). The J call may be faulty, since TRBJ2-5 better matches the DNA end. The germline gives CDR1 SGHVS, CDR2 FQNEAQ. The CDR3 spans 16 residues. The CDR3 DNA follows: TGTGCCAGCAGCCAGGACGGGACAGCGGGGTACGAGACCCAGTACTTC. Its translation is CASSQDGTAGYETQYF.

The V and J genes are TRBV14 and TRBJ2-3; D ambiguous. V dropped 2 bases and J dropped 6 bases, with 6 bases sitting between them. Germline assignment: CDR1 SGHDN and CDR2 FVKESK. The CDR3 length is 12 residues. CDR3 amino acids: CASSQLMDTQYF. CDR3 in DNA: TGTGCCAGCAGCCAACTGATGGATACGCAGTATTTT.

This clonotype was counted between two and nine times. The chain combines TRBV4-3 with TRBJ2-7; a weak D match, TRBD1 (5 bases). Germline assignment: CDR1 LGHNA and CDR2 YSLEER. This CDR3 comprises 16 residues. V was clipped by 0 bases and J by 1 base, with 13 bases between them. CDR3 protein: CASSQDAGLGSYEQYF. The CDR3 region has the DNA TGCGCCAGCAGCCAAGATGCAGGGTTGGGTTCCTACGAGCAGTACTTC.

Only a few counts were recorded for this clonotype. The V call is TRBV3-1, the J call TRBJ2-5, with D unclear. The germline gives CDR1 LGHDT, CDR2 YNNKEL (reference sequence). V lost 0 bases to trimming and J lost 5 bases, with 7 bases between them. This CDR3 contains 13 residues. This CDR3 is CASSQDQPETQYF. DNA for the CDR3: TGTGCCAGCAGCCAAGACCAGCCTGAGACCCAGTACTTC.

V gene TRBV29-1 combines with J gene TRBJ1-1, with a possible D match to TRBD1 (5 bases). The CDR3 extends over 14 amino acids. CDR1 and CDR2 from the germline V gene are SQVTM and ANQGSEA. The V gene lost 7 bases and the J gene lost 4 bases, with 19 bases spanning the gap. CDR3 sequence reads: CSADGATEPTEAFF. As DNA, the CDR3 is TGCAGCGCCGATGGGGCTACAGAACCCACTGAAGCTTTCTTT.

This clonotype was recorded a few times. This chain uses TRBV3-1 with TRBJ1-2; 7 nucleotides line up with TRBD1. Per germline, CDR1 LGHDT and CDR2 YNNKEL (reference sequence). CDR3 size: 16 residues. The V segment lost 2 bases and the J segment 1 base; nucleotides outside the gene matches: 7. The chain's CDR3 is CASSQLNRGYNYGYTF. The CDR3 DNA is TGTGCCAGCAGCCAATTAAACAGGGGATATAACTATGGCTACACCTTC.

This clonotype was counted between two and nine times. This CDR3 reads CASSLPQTYNEQFF. For the CDR3, the DNA is TGTGCCAGCAGCTTACCTCAAACGTACAATGAGCAGTTCTTC. The genes are TRBV7-9 and TRBJ2-5; unclear D gene. The J call is uncertain, as TRBJ2-1 better fits the DNA end. CDR3 length: 14 amino acids. The germline CDR1 and CDR2 sequences are SEHNR and FQNEAQ (reference sequence).

The rearrangement uses TRBV20-1 and TRBJ2-5; D not resolved. Judging by the DNA end, TRBJ2-7 fits better; the J call may be wrong. Germline V CDR1 and CDR2: DFQATT, SNEGSKA (reference sequence). This CDR3 is built from 11 residues. The CDR3 spells CSARDSGEQYF. Here the CDR3 DNA reads TGCAGTGCTAGAGATTCGGGCGAGCAGTACTTC.

This clonotype was picked up a small number of times. This chain connects TRBV4-2 to TRBJ2-5, with D hard to call. In germline, CDR1 is LGHNA, CDR2 YNFKEQ. Trimming took off 2 bases at V and 4 bases at J, with 11 bases between the two ends. This CDR3 comprises 14 residues. The CDR3 sequence is CASSQSPSAETQYF. CDR3 nucleotides: TGTGCCAGCAGCCAATCTCCGAGCGCAGAGACCCAGTACTTC.

The chain carries TRBV5-1 and TRBJ2-2; 7 bases fit TRBD2. The trim removed 1 base at V and 4 bases at J, leaving 4 bases unmatched. The V gene's germline CDR1 is SGHRS and CDR2 YFSETQ. This CDR3 comprises 15 residues. The CDR3 loop is CASSLYGTITGELFF. In DNA, the CDR3 is TGCGCCAGCAGCTTGTACGGGACTATCACCGGGGAGCTGTTTTTT.

V gene TRBV20-1 combines with J gene TRBJ2-1; TRBD2 might be the D (6 bases). The CDR3 sequence is 16 residues long. CDR1 DFQATT and CDR2 SNEGSKA come from the germline V gene (reference sequence). V was clipped by 3 bases and J by 7 bases, with 22 bases between them. The CDR3 DNA follows: TGCAGTGCTAGTGGGTGGGAGGCCCGAACGGTGAATGAGCAGTTCTTC. This codes for CSASGWEARTVNEQFF.

The J gene is TRBJ2-5, the V gene TRBV28, with D perhaps TRBD2 (5 bases). Germline V gene data show CDR1 as MDHEN and CDR2 as SYDVKM. The CDR3 sequence is 13 residues long. Trimming took off 8 bases at V and 5 bases at J, with 15 bases between the two ends. The CDR3 spells CASGGNLAETQYF. CDR3 bases: TGTGCCAGCGGCGGAAATTTAGCGGAGACCCAGTACTTC. Full variable domain (rest looked up from reference TRBV28 and TRBJ2-5): DVKVTQSSRYLVKRTGEKVFLECVQDMDHENMFWYRQDPGLGLRLIYFSYDVKMKEKGDIPEGYSVSREKKERFSLILESASTNQTSMYLCASGGNLAETQYFGPGTRLLVL.

The V and J genes are TRBV20-1 and TRBJ2-5; D could derive from TRBD1 or TRBD2 (6 bases each). The CDR3 length is 14 residues. V was shortened by 1 base and J by 5 bases, with 14 bases between the two germline ends. Germline V lookup: CDR1 DFQATT, CDR2 SNEGSKA (reference sequence). CDR3 sequence: CSARVGGGVETQYF. CDR3 DNA: TGCAGTGCTAGAGTTGGAGGGGGAGTGGAGACCCAGTACTTC.

This chain uses TRBV10-1 with TRBJ2-5, with D possibly matching TRBD2 (6 bases). CDR1 WNHNN and CDR2 SYGVQD come from the germline V gene (reference sequence). CDR3 length: 13 residues. Trimming left V 3 bases short and J 4 bases short, with 9 bases between. This CDR3 reads CASSDTGVETQYF. Written as DNA, the CDR3 is TGCGCCAGCAGTGATACGGGGGTAGAGACCCAGTACTTC.

This sequence joins TRBV7-2 and TRBJ2-1; D not resolved. Trimming took 1 base from V and 5 from J, leaving 12 bases between them. The CDR3 is made up of 15 amino acids. Germline V CDR1 and CDR2: SGHTA, FQGNSA. CDR3 DNA sequence: TGTGCCAGCAGCTTAGTAGCAGGTACCCACAATGAGCAGTTCTTC. It yields the protein CASSLVAGTHNEQFF.